A selection of T cell receptor beta chains follows, all from one sample in a study of cytomegalovirus exposure and HLA in healthy donors. Profiled with immunoSEQ multiplex PCR; TCRdb holds only in-frame clones, not every one. The table records tens of thousands of clones, about 70% of them present only once. Input material: PBMCs. These receptor sequences come from a man aged 35 to 55 in good health and CMV-seropositive. Each CDR3 is given with its conserved first and last residue. D genes are given only for firm matches.

J gene: TRBJ2-1
V gene: TRBV7-6
D gene: NA
CDR3 protein: CASSAHRSNNEQFF

J gene: TRBJ2-1
V gene: TRBV18
D gene: NA
CDR3 protein: CASSSTTGISYNEQFF

J gene: TRBJ2-7
V gene: TRBV7-7
D gene: TRBD2
CDR3 protein: CASSLAPVTSGAHEQYF

J gene: TRBJ1-1
V gene: TRBV9
D gene: TRBD1
CDR3 protein: CASSVGGGLDTEAFF

J gene: TRBJ2-5
V gene: TRBV25-1
D gene: NA
CDR3 protein: CASSGVNEAQYF

J gene: TRBJ1-5
V gene: TRBV28
D gene: NA
CDR3 protein: CASSFRGAGGQPQHF

J gene: TRBJ2-2
V gene: TRBV5-6
D gene: TRBD2
CDR3 protein: CASSLSGGLNTGELFF

J gene: TRBJ2-5
V gene: TRBV29-1
D gene: TRBD2
CDR3 protein: CSVDGGGQETQYF

J gene: TRBJ2-3
V gene: TRBV2
D gene: TRBD1
CDR3 protein: CASNRDRGDTQYF

J gene: TRBJ2-7
V gene: TRBV9
D gene: TRBD2
CDR3 protein: CASSASGTSVEQYF

J gene: TRBJ1-2
V gene: TRBV28
D gene: TRBD1
CDR3 protein: CASSPGDRGSYGYTF

J gene: TRBJ1-4
V gene: TRBV18
D gene: TRBD1
CDR3 protein: CASSPGTGGLSTNEKLFF

J gene: TRBJ2-2
V gene: TRBV28
D gene: TRBD1
CDR3 protein: CASSGYEGAGGELFF

J gene: TRBJ1-1
V gene: TRBV11-1
D gene: TRBD1
CDR3 protein: CASSSQGLNTEAFF

J gene: TRBJ2-7
V gene: TRBV4-2
D gene: TRBD2
CDR3 protein: CASSQDVGRDEQYF

J gene: TRBJ1-1
V gene: TRBV28
D gene: NA
CDR3 protein: CASKGVMNTEAFF

J gene: TRBJ1-1
V gene: TRBV14
D gene: NA
CDR3 protein: CASSQVGVNTEAFF

J gene: TRBJ2-7
V gene: TRBV19
D gene: NA
CDR3 protein: CASSIEPRGVYEQYF

J gene: TRBJ1-4
V gene: TRBV7-8
D gene: NA
CDR3 protein: CASSPGEEKLFF

J gene: TRBJ1-1
V gene: TRBV5-6
D gene: NA
CDR3 protein: CASSSRVNTEAFF

J gene: TRBJ1-2
V gene: TRBV19
D gene: TRBD1
CDR3 protein: CASSMGDRGGYTF

J gene: TRBJ1-1
V gene: TRBV5-4
D gene: TRBD1
CDR3 protein: CASSYTGETEAFF

J gene: TRBJ1-2
V gene: TRBV19
D gene: TRBD1
CDR3 protein: CASSTGQGYGYTF

J gene: TRBJ2-7
V gene: TRBV5-4
D gene: TRBD2
CDR3 protein: CASSLAASGSESYEQYF

J gene: TRBJ2-3
V gene: TRBV9
D gene: TRBD1
CDR3 protein: CASNPTGLDTQYF

J gene: TRBJ2-2
V gene: TRBV18
D gene: TRBD1
CDR3 protein: CASSPSQGATGELFF

J gene: TRBJ2-7
V gene: TRBV28
D gene: NA
CDR3 protein: CASSLRQGYSYEQYF

J gene: TRBJ2-7
V gene: TRBV11-3
D gene: NA
CDR3 protein: CASSSTGTEQYF